Listed below are T cell receptor beta chains from one sample, sequenced in a study of spatial heterogeneity in lung cancer. Via MiXCR, TCRdb re-called the 5' RACE reads, giving one row per CDR3 protein. Altogether some 6,100 distinct CDR3 sequences are present, approximately 12% being singletons, with the ten largest covering about 15%. The source was normal lung tissue next to the tumor, collected at surgery. All receptors come from a male donor with early-stage non-small cell lung cancer. Each CDR3 is given without its conserved first and last residue. Each record gives: V gene, J gene, CDR3 protein.

v_call: TRBV12-3/TRBV12-4
j_call: TRBJ1-1
cdr3_aa: ASQGLLSGTEAF

v_call: TRBV2
j_call: TRBJ2-1
cdr3_aa: AGASGRTNNEQF

v_call: TRBV7-9
j_call: TRBJ1-4
cdr3_aa: ASSKQGGNEKLF

v_call: TRBV30
j_call: TRBJ2-1
cdr3_aa: AWRRTSGLSSYNEQF

v_call: TRBV3-1
j_call: TRBJ2-3
cdr3_aa: ASSSGLAGDKVDTDTQY

v_call: TRBV18
j_call: TRBJ1-5
cdr3_aa: ASSPAGHAGRGNQPQH

v_call: TRBV28
j_call: TRBJ2-4
cdr3_aa: ATGEMGMEDIQY

v_call: TRBV6-6
j_call: TRBJ2-2
cdr3_aa: ASRPRQGARTGELF

v_call: TRBV10-1
j_call: TRBJ2-5
cdr3_aa: ASSETGVGPQY

v_call: TRBV6-1
j_call: TRBJ2-3
cdr3_aa: ASSEREGPDTQY

v_call: TRBV5-1
j_call: TRBJ1-1
cdr3_aa: ASRPTGEFTEAF

v_call: TRBV6-5
j_call: TRBJ2-7
cdr3_aa: ASRSQGVNEQY

v_call: TRBV2
j_call: TRBJ1-5
cdr3_aa: ASRDGTGGYQPQH

v_call: TRBV2
j_call: TRBJ2-7
cdr3_aa: ASSAAGGDYEQY

v_call: TRBV11-3
j_call: TRBJ1-2
cdr3_aa: ASSLLWTANLRLGYT

v_call: TRBV30
j_call: TRBJ2-7
cdr3_aa: AWSPGVSYEQY

v_call: TRBV27
j_call: TRBJ2-3
cdr3_aa: ASSFRTGSTDTQY

v_call: TRBV10-3
j_call: TRBJ2-1
cdr3_aa: AIKRQMGHNEQF

v_call: TRBV28
j_call: TRBJ1-5
cdr3_aa: ASSAGDRGSNQPQH

v_call: TRBV5-6
j_call: TRBJ1-2
cdr3_aa: ASSPGNYGYT

v_call: TRBV3-1
j_call: TRBJ2-2
cdr3_aa: ASSRGGSRTGELF

v_call: TRBV29-1
j_call: TRBJ2-4
cdr3_aa: SVEPGLKNIQY

v_call: TRBV11-3
j_call: TRBJ2-7
cdr3_aa: ASSLDPAGGGYEQY

v_call: TRBV29-1
j_call: TRBJ2-3
cdr3_aa: SVLRDTLPSTDTQY

v_call: TRBV5-8
j_call: TRBJ1-1
cdr3_aa: ASSNGQGSTEAF

v_call: TRBV28
j_call: TRBJ2-7
cdr3_aa: ASSLYAGARYEQY

v_call: TRBV7-2
j_call: TRBJ2-6
cdr3_aa: ASSRSYGANVLT

v_call: TRBV5-1
j_call: TRBJ2-7
cdr3_aa: ASSLTSGDEQY

v_call: TRBV6-5
j_call: TRBJ2-3
cdr3_aa: ASSNNQVLGTDTQY

v_call: TRBV29-1
j_call: TRBJ2-3
cdr3_aa: SVSASSRTGPTDTQY

v_call: TRBV3-1
j_call: TRBJ1-4
cdr3_aa: ASSPLDRAEKLF

v_call: TRBV10-1
j_call: TRBJ2-3
cdr3_aa: ASSDQPQGATDTQY

v_call: TRBV6-2/TRBV6-3
j_call: TRBJ2-1
cdr3_aa: ASSYLGAGENEQF

v_call: TRBV12-3/TRBV12-4
j_call: TRBJ1-1
cdr3_aa: ASSLSNTEAF

v_call: TRBV20-1
j_call: TRBJ1-2
cdr3_aa: SARDFDGYT

v_call: TRBV20-1
j_call: TRBJ2-5
cdr3_aa: SARRRGSSKETQY

v_call: TRBV29-1
j_call: TRBJ2-3
cdr3_aa: SGSRDYVFTDTQY

v_call: TRBV28
j_call: TRBJ2-6
cdr3_aa: ASKTGTSGANVLT

v_call: TRBV3-1
j_call: TRBJ2-2
cdr3_aa: ASSSTSGNTGELF

v_call: TRBV5-1
j_call: TRBJ2-2
cdr3_aa: ASSLGGAGALTGELF

v_call: TRBV5-1
j_call: TRBJ2-3
cdr3_aa: ASSLDPGGGTDTQY

v_call: TRBV7-2
j_call: TRBJ2-7
cdr3_aa: ASSPKAGDYEQY

v_call: TRBV20-1
j_call: TRBJ1-2
cdr3_aa: SARGQQGARHGYT

v_call: TRBV29-1
j_call: TRBJ1-5
cdr3_aa: SVTESVGNQPQH

v_call: TRBV3-1
j_call: TRBJ1-2
cdr3_aa: ASSQRSLYGYT

v_call: TRBV9
j_call: TRBJ1-1
cdr3_aa: ASSVTSQRAEAF

v_call: TRBV7-9
j_call: TRBJ2-5
cdr3_aa: ASSSWSGRDQETQY

v_call: TRBV11-3
j_call: TRBJ1-1
cdr3_aa: ASSLRPMNTEAF

v_call: TRBV7-9
j_call: TRBJ2-5
cdr3_aa: ASSPTGSVETQY

v_call: TRBV3-1
j_call: TRBJ2-7
cdr3_aa: ASSPSSYEQY

v_call: TRBV18
j_call: TRBJ2-7
cdr3_aa: ASSLNGLAGTEQY

v_call: TRBV6-6
j_call: TRBJ2-1
cdr3_aa: ASSPPGLGNNEQF